This T cell receptor beta chain was captured by sequencing in a study of spatial heterogeneity in lung cancer. TCRdb re-called the 5' RACE reads through MiXCR, storing one row per CDR3 protein. Of tens of thousands of distinct CDR3 sequences listed, about 13% are singletons. Noted time point: sample taken at primary tumor resection. V was clipped by 1 base and J by 1 base, with 7 bases between them. Germline V gene lookup returns CDR1 SGHRS and CDR2 YFSETQ. The CDR3 sequence is 14 residues long. This TCR came from a male donor with early-stage non-small cell lung cancer. This rearrangement joins TRBV5-1 to TRBJ2-3; D remains ambiguous. Specimen: PBMCs, collected at surgery. The CDR3 spells CASSLPARTDTQYF. The CDR3 DNA is TGCGCCAGCAGCTTGCCCGCTCGCACAGATACGCAGTATTTT.